A single sample gave rise to the 26 T cell receptor beta chains below, sequenced in a study of vaccination and CD4 T cells after COVID-19. The antigens of these receptors remain unknown. The time point was: late sampling 161 to 241 days after vaccination in a few convalescent patients. Described treatment: roughly 10-day PBMC culture with coronavirus spike peptide pools or control peptides (ViraFEST assay). Cultured CD4+ T-cell DNA underwent Oncomine TCR Beta short-read sequencing. Each CDR3 protein is one row after TCRdb ran MiXCR on the PCR reads. The sample lists fewer than 30,000 distinct CDR3 sequences; 42% were seen once. The sample consisted of CD4+ T cells from blood, cultured in vitro, taken about 7 months after SARS-CoV-2 vaccination. These receptors originate from a human donor who had recovered from COVID-19.

V is TRBV7-2 and J is TRBJ1-3, with 10 bases identical to TRBD1. V trimming: 1 base; J trimming: 2 bases; junction bases outside the gene matches: 2. The CDR3 is 16 residues long. Germline loops: CDR1 SGHTA, CDR2 FQGNSA. CDR3 in amino acids: CASSLEGQGTGNTIYF. The CDR3 DNA reads as TGTGCCAGCAGCTTAGAGGGACAGGGGACTGGAAACACCATATATTTT.

This chain uses TRBV29-1 with TRBJ1-3, with a tentative D call TRBD1 (5 bases). V shed 6 bases and J shed 5 bases, with 14 bases lying between them. Germline V gene data show CDR1 as SQVTM and CDR2 as ANQGSEA. The CDR3 has 13 residues. CDR3 residues: CSVKQGVRNTIYF. In nucleotides, the CDR3 is TGCAGCGTGAAGCAGGGTGTTAGAAACACCATATATTTT.

This sequence joins TRBV5-4 and TRBJ2-1, with TRBD2 matching over 9 bases. The J segment lost 7 bases and the V segment lost 4 bases, leaving 9 bases of the junction unmatched. Germline assignment: CDR1 SGHNT and CDR2 YYREEE (reference sequence). The CDR3 is made up of 15 amino acids. CDR3 sequence (DNA): TGTGCCAGCAGCGTCCAGACTAGCGGTATAAATGAGCAGTTCTTC. Its protein is CASSVQTSGINEQFF.

This CDR3 is CASSLAAGWWLAGGRDTQYF. CDR3 coding DNA: TGTGCCAGCAGCTTAGCGGCAGGGTGGTGGCTAGCGGGAGGCCGAGATACGCAGTATTTT. The chain carries TRBV7-9 and TRBJ2-3, with 11 bases lining up with TRBD2. The germline V gene has CDR1 SEHNR and CDR2 FQNEAQ (reference sequence). The CDR3 covers 20 residues. V lost 0 bases to trimming and J lost 5 bases; unmatched junction nucleotides: 16.

The rearrangement links TRBV7-9 to TRBJ2-7; TRBD1 might be the D (6 bases). Germline lookup yields CDR1 SEHNR and CDR2 FQNEAQ (reference sequence). V gave up 6 bases and J gave up 3 bases, with 18 bases separating them. The CDR3 runs 15 residues. This CDR3 reads CASSRLGVGGYEQYF. In DNA form, the CDR3 reads TGTGCCAGCAGTCGACTGGGGGTAGGGGGCTACGAGCAGTACTTC. Using reference TRBV7-9 and TRBJ2-7 for the parts outside the CDR3, the full variable domain is DTGVSQNPRHKITKRGQNVTFRCDPISEHNRLYWYRQTLGQGPEFLTYFQNEAQLEKSRLLSDRFSAERPKGSFSTLEIQRTEQGDSAMYLCASSRLGVGGYEQYFGPGTRLTVT.

The chain is built from TRBV19 and TRBJ1-5; D unclear. V shed 5 bases and J shed 2 bases, with 19 bases lying between them. The germline V gene encodes CDR1 LNHDA and CDR2 SQIVND (reference sequence). This CDR3 has 17 amino acids. CDR3 sequence reads: CASSPPRMVLGNQPQHF. CDR3 DNA sequence: TGTGCCAGTAGTCCCCCACGGATGGTTCTAGGCAATCAGCCCCAGCATTTT.

The genes are TRBV6-1 and TRBJ1-5, with D unresolved. The V end was cut by 6 bases, the J end by 1 base, with 16 bases between. CDR1 and CDR2 from the germline V gene are MNHNS and SASEGT. This CDR3 has 16 amino acids. The CDR3 DNA is TGTGCCAGCAGGAAGGAGGGCCGGGAGAGCAATCAGCCCCAGCATTTT. Translation gives CASRKEGRESNQPQHF.

This chain connects TRBV6-1 to TRBJ2-7, with 7 nucleotides matching TRBD1. Germline V lookup: CDR1 MNHNS, CDR2 SASEGT. V shed 4 bases and J 5 bases; nucleotides not matched to a gene: 8. This CDR3 has 14 residues. This chain's CDR3 is CASSASDRVNEQYF. CDR3 nucleotides: TGTGCCAGCAGTGCCTCCGACAGGGTGAACGAGCAGTACTTC.

The rearrangement links TRBV20-1 to TRBJ2-3; D is unclear. Germline loops: CDR1 DFQATT, CDR2 SNEGSKA (reference sequence). The CDR3 covers 13 residues. Trimming stripped 6 bases from V and 2 bases from J, with 12 bases between. CDR3 nucleotide sequence: TGCAGTGCGGGTCTAAGGAACACAGATACGCAGTATTTT. This sequence encodes CSAGLRNTDTQYF.

This clonotype was recorded a few times. The rearrangement joins TRBV28 to TRBJ2-3, with D tentatively TRBD2 (5 bases). The germline gives CDR1 MDHEN, CDR2 SYDVKM. Trimming removed 6 bases from V and 4 bases from J, with 14 bases in between. The CDR3 runs to 14 residues. This chain's CDR3 is CASRRNGNADTQYF. The CDR3 DNA reads as TGTGCCAGCAGGCGAAACGGGAACGCAGATACGCAGTATTTT.

This clonotype appeared a few times. The chain joins TRBV28 to TRBJ1-1; D is perhaps TRBD1 (6 bases). The CDR3 has 15 amino acids. V dropped 7 bases and J dropped 1 base, with 16 bases sitting between them. Germline CDR1 reads MDHEN; CDR2 reads SYDVKM. In nucleotides, the CDR3 is TGTGCCAGCAACACACGCTGGACAGCGAACACTGAAGCTTTCTTT. Translating it yields CASNTRWTANTEAFF. The full variable domain, with the rest looked up from reference TRBV28 and TRBJ1-1, is DVKVTQSSRYLVKRTGEKVFLECVQDMDHENMFWYRQDPGLGLRLIYFSYDVKMKEKGDIPEGYSVSREKKERFSLILESASTNQTSMYLCASNTRWTANTEAFFGQGTRLTVV.

The chain combines TRBV20-1 with TRBJ2-3, with D perhaps TRBD2 (5 bases). The germline V gene encodes CDR1 DFQATT and CDR2 SNEGSKA (reference sequence). CDR3 length: 12 residues. Trimming shortened V by 7 bases and J by 3 bases, and 11 bases separated the two germline ends. The CDR3 protein is CSEGERTDTQYF. The CDR3 DNA reads TGCAGTGAGGGAGAACGAACAGATACGCAGTATTTT.

This clonotype has a single count. The chain joins TRBV6-1 to TRBJ1-5, with 9 bases matching TRBD1. Germline V gives CDR1 MNHNS, CDR2 SASEGT. The CDR3 extends over 14 amino acids. J was trimmed by 7 bases and V by 6 bases; bases with no gene match: 7. The CDR3 DNA sequence: TGTGCCAGCAGCCGACAGGGGGTTTACCAGCCCCAGCATTTT. This codes for CASSRQGVYQPQHF.

This chain uses TRBV5-4 with TRBJ1-1; TRBD1 might be the D (6 bases). The CDR3 has 12 residues. V was cut by 3 bases and J by 6 bases, with 9 bases left in between. Germline-derived CDR1 and CDR2 are SGHNT and YYREEE (reference sequence). Here the CDR3 DNA reads TGTGCCAGCAGCTCACAGGGCGCTGAAGCTTTCTTT. Protein: CASSSQGAEAFF. Full variable domain (rest looked up from reference TRBV5-4 and TRBJ1-1): ETGVTQSPTHLIKTRGQQVTLRCSSQSGHNTVSWYQQALGQGPQFIFQYYREEENGRGNFPPRFSGLQFPNYSSELNVNALELDDSALYLCASSSQGAEAFFGQGTRLTVV.

The rearrangement joins TRBV2 to TRBJ1-5; TRBD1 might be the D (6 bases). Germline CDR1 SNHLY, CDR2 FYNNEI. The V end lost 6 bases, the J end lost 6 bases, and 12 bases lay between the germline ends. The CDR3 is 13 residues long. The CDR3 nucleotides are TGTGCCAGCAGAGGGGGTAGCGGTCAGCCCCAGCATTTT. Amino acids: CASRGGSGQPQHF. Using reference TRBV2 and TRBJ1-5 for the parts outside the CDR3, the full variable domain is EPEVTQTPSHQVTQMGQEVILRCVPISNHLYFYWYRQILGQKVEFLVSFYNNEISEKSEIFDDQFSVERPDGSNFTLKIRSTKLEDSAMYFCASRGGSGQPQHFGDGTRLSIL.

The chain carries TRBV6-1 and TRBJ2-7; 7 bases match TRBD2. This CDR3 spans 18 amino acids. Germline CDR1 is MNHNS and CDR2 is SASEGT. V shed 2 bases, J shed 0 bases, and the junction held 13 bases outside the gene matches. CDR3 in DNA: TGTGCCAGCAGTGAACCGGGCGGGAGTTCAGGTAACTCCTACGAGCAGTACTTC. This translates into CASSEPGGSSGNSYEQYF.

The J gene is TRBJ2-1, the V gene TRBV20-1; 16 nucleotides line up with TRBD2. CDR1 DFQATT and CDR2 SNEGSKA come from the germline V gene (reference sequence). Unmatched junction bases numbered 4, after V lost 3 bases and J lost 5 bases. This CDR3 contains 16 residues. The CDR3 loop is CSASSGLAGGDNEQFF. CDR3 coding DNA: TGCAGTGCTAGTTCGGGACTAGCGGGAGGGGACAATGAGCAGTTCTTC.

This clonotype was seen only a few times. The rearrangement joins TRBV20-1 to TRBJ1-5; 7 bases agree with TRBD1. The CDR3 is made up of 13 amino acids. The germline V gene has CDR1 DFQATT and CDR2 SNEGSKA (reference sequence). J was trimmed by 3 bases and V by 6 bases; bases with no gene match: 5. CDR3 protein: CSAYGQVNQPQHF. In DNA form, the CDR3 reads TGCAGTGCGTACGGACAGGTCAATCAGCCCCAGCATTTT.

The rearrangement joins TRBV20-1 to TRBJ2-7; 11 bases are shared with TRBD1. This CDR3 region has 17 residues. J was trimmed by 5 bases and V by 6 bases; bases with no gene match: 18. Per the germline V gene, CDR1 is DFQATT and CDR2 is SNEGSKA (reference sequence). The CDR3 nucleotides read TGCAGTGCAAACCGGGACAGGGGGATAGGGTGGCGAAACGAGCAGTACTTC. Its protein is CSANRDRGIGWRNEQYF.

The genes are TRBV7-2 and TRBJ2-1, with 9 bases fitting TRBD2. This CDR3 spans 16 amino acids. The germline V gene encodes CDR1 SGHTA and CDR2 FQGNSA. Trimming at V came to 1 base and at J to 7 bases, leaving 8 bases not matched to a gene. Here the CDR3 DNA reads TGTGCCAGCAGCTTAGGGGGCGCGGGAGGGTGGAATGAGCAGTTCTTC. Residues: CASSLGGAGGWNEQFF.

The gene calls are TRBV7-9 and TRBJ2-1, with unresolved D. Trimming removed 2 bases at V and 7 bases at J, with 6 bases between. The CDR3 contains 12 residues. The germline V gene has CDR1 SEHNR and CDR2 FQNEAQ (reference sequence). CDR3 bases: TGTGCCAGCAGCTTATTAGTGAATGAGCAGTTCTTC. Translating gives CASSLLVNEQFF.

V and J are TRBV6-1 and TRBJ2-3, with no clear D. V lost 6 bases to trimming and J lost 6 bases, with 7 bases between them. CDR3 length: 11 residues. CDR1 is MNHNS and CDR2 is SASEGT in the germline V gene. The CDR3 DNA sequence: TGTGCCAGCAGGGAGTTTGATACGCAGTATTTT. This encodes CASREFDTQYF.

The rearrangement links TRBV7-2 to TRBJ1-6, with no clear D. V was trimmed by 2 bases and J by 0 bases, leaving 11 bases between them. Looked up from germline, CDR1 is SGHTA and CDR2 is FQGNSA. The CDR3 runs 17 residues. The CDR3 loop is CASSLMSRASYNSPLHF. CDR3 bases: TGTGCCAGCAGCTTAATGAGCCGGGCCTCCTATAATTCACCCCTCCACTTT.

This sequence joins TRBV7-8 and TRBJ2-7, with 8 bases fitting TRBD1. The V gene end was trimmed by 5 bases and the J gene end by 4 bases; junction bases not matched to a gene: 10. Germline CDR1 reads SGHVS; CDR2 reads FQNEAQ. This CDR3 is 15 amino acids long. The CDR3 coding sequence is TGTGCCAGCAGCAAGACCGGGACAGGAGATTACGAGCAGTACTTC. Amino acids: CASSKTGTGDYEQYF.

The chain's CDR3 is CASDAGTAYNEQFF. In DNA, the CDR3 is TGTGCCAGCGATGCAGGGACAGCATACAATGAGCAGTTCTTC. V usage is TRBV19 and J usage is TRBJ2-1, with 7 positions matching TRBD1. V shed 9 bases, J shed 4 bases, and the junction held 9 bases outside the gene matches. Germline lookup yields CDR1 LNHDA and CDR2 SQIVND (reference sequence). The CDR3 consists of 14 residues. The whole variable domain, filled in from reference TRBV19 and TRBJ2-1, reads DGGITQSPKYLFRKEGQNVTLSCEQNLNHDAMYWYRQDPGQGLRLIYYSQIVNDFQKGDIAEGYSVSREKKESFPLTVTSAQKNPTAFYLCASDAGTAYNEQFFGPGTRLTVL.

This clonotype was detected a few times. This chain joins TRBV20-1 and TRBJ2-5, with D maybe TRBD2 (6 bases). V was trimmed by 8 bases and J by 2 bases, leaving 15 bases between them. This CDR3 spans 13 amino acids. Germline CDR1 reads DFQATT; CDR2 reads SNEGSKA (reference sequence). In DNA form, the CDR3 reads TGCAGTCCTTGGGCGGGAAAACAAGAGACCCAGTACTTC. It encodes CSPWAGKQETQYF.